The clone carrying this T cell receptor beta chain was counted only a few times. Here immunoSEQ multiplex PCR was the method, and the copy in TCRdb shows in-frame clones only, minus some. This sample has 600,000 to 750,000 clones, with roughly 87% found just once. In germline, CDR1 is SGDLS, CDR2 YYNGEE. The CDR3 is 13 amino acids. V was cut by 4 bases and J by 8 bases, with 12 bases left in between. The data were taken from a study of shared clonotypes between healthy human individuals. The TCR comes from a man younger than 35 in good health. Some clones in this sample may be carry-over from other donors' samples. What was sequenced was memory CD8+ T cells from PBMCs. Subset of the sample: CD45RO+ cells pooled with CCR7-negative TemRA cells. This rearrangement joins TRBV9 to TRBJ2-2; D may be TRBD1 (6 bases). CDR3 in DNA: TGTGCCAGCAGCACATACAGGGAAGGGGAGCTGTTTTTT. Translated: CASSTYREGELFF.